This TCR beta chain was observed in a study of vaccination and CD4 T cells after COVID-19. Study background: Overlapping spike peptides of SARS-CoV-2, HCoV-NL63, HCoV-OC43 and HCoV-229E were used, and cells were stimulated with them. Study-wide results and caveats: Nearly all convalescent vaccine-specific clones, 304 of 307, recognized only SARS-CoV-2 spike.

The CDR3 runs to 15 residues. The germline V gene encodes CDR1 MDHEN and CDR2 SYDVKM. V lost 3 bases, J lost 7 bases, and 19 bases lay in between. This clonotype occurred a few times. Its specificity is unknown. Treatment specified: approximately 10-day PBMC culture with coronavirus spike peptide pools or control peptides (ViraFEST assay). Sequencing of the DNA from cultured CD4+ T cells was carried out with the Oncomine TCR Beta short-read assay. After culture, CD4+ T cells served as the source for genomic DNA extraction. From the PCR reads, TCRdb called clonotypes with MiXCR, one entry per CDR3 protein. The sample has approximately 7,900 distinct CDR3 sequences, 20% to 25% seen once.

The TCR comes from a human donor who had recovered from COVID-19. This specimen was CD4+ T cells from blood, cultured in vitro, taken after SARS-CoV-2 vaccination. The chain is built from TRBV28 and TRBJ2-7; D is undetermined. The CDR3 here is CASSFLRARWGEQYF. CDR3 in DNA: TGTGCCAGCAGTTTTTTACGCGCCCGATGGGGAGAGCAGTACTTC.